This entry lists 20 T cell receptor beta chains sequenced from one sample in a study of vaccination and CD4 T cells after COVID-19. Treatment in this sample: roughly ten-day PBMC culture with coronavirus spike peptide pools or control peptides (ViraFEST assay). Oncomine TCR Beta short-read sequencing was applied to DNA from cultured CD4+ T cells. Each CDR3 protein is one row after TCRdb ran MiXCR on the PCR reads. The table records tens of thousands of distinct CDR3 sequences, roughly 53% of them present only once. The antigens of these receptors remain unknown. The sample comprised CD4+ T cells from blood, cultured in vitro. These receptors were taken from a human donor who had recovered from COVID-19.

This clonotype was detected only a few times. V and J are TRBV2 and TRBJ1-1; no reliable D call. V lost 2 bases and J lost 4, with 11 bases in between. Germline loops: CDR1 SNHLY, CDR2 FYNNEI. The CDR3 runs to 14 residues. In DNA form, the CDR3 reads TGTGCCAGCAGTGAATCTCGCCAGGTCACTGAAGCTTTCTTT. It yields the protein CASSESRQVTEAFF.

This chain uses TRBV27 with TRBJ2-7; tentative D call: TRBD1 (5 bases). The V gene's germline CDR1 is MNHEY and CDR2 SMNVEV (reference sequence). Between the trimmed V and J ends, which lost 5 bases and 1 base, there was a span of 12 bases. The CDR3 consists of 14 residues. The CDR3 loop is CASSPLTGSYEQYF. The CDR3 DNA reads as TGTGCCAGCAGTCCCCTCACAGGTTCCTACGAGCAGTACTTC.

About this clonotype: One end of the junction varies from germline; a read error may be responsible. This chain uses TRBV10-3 with TRBJ2-2, with D uncertain. Germline V gene data show CDR1 as ENHRY and CDR2 as SYGVKD. This CDR3 comprises 13 residues. The CDR3 sequence is CTISGEFTGELFF. The CDR3, as DNA: TGTACCATCAGTGGAGAGTTCACCGGGGAGCTGTTTTTT.

This chain joins TRBV19 and TRBJ2-2, with a weak D call TRBD1 (5 bases). There are 13 residues in the CDR3. Germline V CDR1 and CDR2: LNHDA, SQIVND (reference sequence). V was clipped by 7 bases and J by 8 bases, with 14 bases between them. The CDR3 is CASTREGSGELFF. DNA of the CDR3: TGTGCCAGTACCAGGGAAGGGTCGGGGGAGCTGTTTTTT. The full variable domain, rest sourced from reference TRBV19 and TRBJ2-2, is DGGITQSPKYLFRKEGQNVTLSCEQNLNHDAMYWYRQDPGQGLRLIYYSQIVNDFQKGDIAEGYSVSREKKESFPLTVTSAQKNPTAFYLCASTREGSGELFFGEGSRLTVL.

This clonotype was detected only a few times. The rearrangement links TRBV7-9 to TRBJ2-4; D is ambiguous. The CDR3 is made up of 13 amino acids. Germline assignment: CDR1 SEHNR and CDR2 FQNEAQ (reference sequence). V lost 5 bases and J lost 9, with 14 bases in between. CDR3 in DNA: TGTGCCAGCAGCCATAGTGGAATGGGCATTCAGTACTTC. Protein product: CASSHSGMGIQYF.

The gene calls are TRBV5-4 and TRBJ2-1, with D possibly matching TRBD2 (6 bases). Germline CDR1 SGHNT, CDR2 YYREEE (reference sequence). The CDR3 is made up of 13 amino acids. Trimming left V 0 bases short and J 7 bases short, with 8 bases between. This CDR3 is CASSLAGGNEQFF. DNA of the CDR3: TGTGCCAGCAGCTTGGCTGGAGGGAATGAGCAGTTCTTC. The full variable domain, in which reference TRBV5-4 and TRBJ2-1 provide the parts outside the CDR3, is ETGVTQSPTHLIKTRGQQVTLRCSSQSGHNTVSWYQQALGQGPQFIFQYYREEENGRGNFPPRFSGLQFPNYSSELNVNALELDDSALYLCASSLAGGNEQFFGPGTRLTVL.

This sequence joins TRBV6-2 or TRBV6-3 and TRBJ1-2; D is perhaps TRBD1 (5 bases). The CDR3 covers 10 residues. V was shortened by 8 bases and J by 5 bases, with 6 bases between the two germline ends. Germline CDR1 reads MNHEY; CDR2 reads SVGEGT. In DNA, the CDR3 is TGTGCCAGCGGGACGTATGGCTACACCTTC. Encoded protein: CASGTYGYTF.

The V and J genes are TRBV7-2 and TRBJ1-3; 9 nucleotides line up with TRBD1. Trimming at V came to 5 bases and at J to 2 bases, leaving 4 bases not matched to a gene. Germline V CDR1 and CDR2: SGHTA, FQGNSA. The CDR3 runs to 15 residues. CDR3 amino acids: CASSTRTGAGNTIYF. The CDR3 region has the DNA TGTGCCAGCAGCACTCGGACAGGGGCTGGAAACACCATATATTTT.

The gene calls are TRBV7-6 and TRBJ2-1; possible D gene TRBD1, 5 bases. CDR1 is SGHVS, CDR2 FNYEAQ, per germline. Trimming cost V 0 bases and J 12 bases, with 9 bases left between them. The CDR3 contains 12 residues. The chain's CDR3 is CASSLAGQAQFF. CDR3 coding DNA: TGTGCCAGCAGCTTAGCGGGGCAGGCGCAGTTCTTC.

This clonotype was seen more than once but under ten times. The chain couples TRBV27 to TRBJ1-2; D gene unclear. V was clipped by 5 bases and J by 2 bases, with 9 bases between them. Per the germline V gene, CDR1 is MNHEY and CDR2 is SMNVEV (reference sequence). The CDR3 extends over 13 amino acids. CDR3 coding DNA: TGTGCCAGCAGTGTGGACGGGAACTATGGCTACACCTTC. Translation gives CASSVDGNYGYTF.

This chain links TRBV19 with TRBJ2-7; D is perhaps TRBD2 (6 bases). Trimming removed 6 bases at V and 3 bases at J, with 12 bases between. Germline loops: CDR1 LNHDA, CDR2 SQIVND (reference sequence). The CDR3 loop spans 13 amino acids. The CDR3 loop is CASRNLGGYEQYF. The CDR3, as DNA: TGTGCCAGTAGGAACTTGGGGGGCTACGAGCAGTACTTC.

This clonotype was counted a single time. The gene calls are TRBV6-5 and TRBJ1-3; D call uncertain. CDR3 length: 11 amino acids. The germline V gene has CDR1 MNHEY and CDR2 SVGAGI. The ends were cut back, 6 bases at V and 7 bases at J, with 7 bases in the middle. In DNA form, the CDR3 reads TGTGCCAGCAGCTACGGCAACACCATATATTTT. It yields the protein CASSYGNTIYF.

The chain is built from TRBV30 and TRBJ1-1, with a tentative D call TRBD1 (5 bases). Deletions cut 2 bases from V and 0 bases from J, with 13 bases between. The germline V gene has CDR1 GTSNPN and CDR2 SVGIG (reference sequence). The CDR3 sequence is 15 residues long. The CDR3 protein is CAWSIRRGMNTEAFF. The CDR3 nucleotides read TGTGCCTGGAGTATCCGTCGGGGGATGAACACTGAAGCTTTCTTT.

The J gene is TRBJ1-1, the V gene TRBV7-2, with unresolved D. The CDR3 is 14 residues long. CDR1 and CDR2 (germline): SGHTA, FQGNSA. Trimming removed 1 base from V and 7 bases from J, with 13 bases in between. The CDR3 bases are TGTGCCAGCAGCTTAGGGTTCGGGCCCCATGAAGCTTTCTTT. Translating gives CASSLGFGPHEAFF.

CDR3 in amino acids: CSVRKGALNEQFF. DNA of the CDR3: TGCAGTGTTAGGAAGGGGGCGTTAAATGAGCAGTTCTTC. The V call is TRBV20-1, the J call TRBJ2-1, with 7 bases identical to TRBD1. Trimming removed 7 bases from V and 7 bases from J; junction bases left unmatched: 10. The CDR3 length is 13 residues. Germline CDR1 is DFQATT and CDR2 is SNEGSKA (reference sequence).

This sequence joins TRBV29-1 and TRBJ1-1, with D perhaps TRBD1 (5 bases). V lost 4 bases and J 0 bases, leaving 12 bases between the germline ends. The germline V gene has CDR1 SQVTM and CDR2 ANQGSEA. The CDR3 totals 14 residues. Written as DNA, the CDR3 is TGCAGCGTTGTCCGGTGGGGGATGAACACTGAAGCTTTCTTT. This codes for CSVVRWGMNTEAFF.

This chain uses TRBV7-2 with TRBJ1-1, with a tentative D call TRBD1 (5 bases). CDR1 is SGHTA, CDR2 FQGNSA, per germline. The CDR3 contains 14 residues. Trimming took off 3 bases at V and 0 bases at J, with 8 bases between the two ends. CDR3 amino acids: CASSLDMMNTEAFF. In DNA form, the CDR3 reads TGTGCCAGCAGCTTGGACATGATGAACACTGAAGCTTTCTTT.

This clonotype was detected only a few times. The chain links TRBV7-2 to TRBJ2-3; TRBD1 aligns across 8 bases. The CDR3 is 15 amino acids. The J segment lost 5 bases and the V segment lost 0 bases, leaving 4 bases of the junction unmatched. Looked up from germline, CDR1 is SGHTA and CDR2 is FQGNSA. CDR3 in amino acids: CASSLADRVVDTQYF. Here the CDR3 DNA reads TGTGCCAGCAGCTTAGCGGACAGGGTGGTAGATACGCAGTATTTT.

The genes are TRBV20-1 and TRBJ2-1; TRBD2 matches 7 bases. The CDR3 covers 16 residues. The germline V gene encodes CDR1 DFQATT and CDR2 SNEGSKA (reference sequence). V shed 2 bases, J shed 6 bases, and the junction held 13 bases outside the gene matches. The CDR3 nucleotides read TGCAGTGCTAGACATCTTGGTGGGGGGGTGGTCAATGAGCAGTTCTTC. Translating gives CSARHLGGGVVNEQFF.

J is TRBJ2-7 and V is TRBV28; D is possibly TRBD1 or TRBD2 (5 bases each). Trimming cost V 8 bases and J 2 bases, with 16 bases left between them. This CDR3 has 14 amino acids. CDR1 MDHEN and CDR2 SYDVKM come from the germline V gene. CDR3 protein: CASLARDRPYEQYF. DNA for the CDR3: TGTGCCAGCCTCGCTCGGGACCGACCCTACGAGCAGTACTTC.